This T cell receptor (beta chain) comes out of a study of graft-versus-host responses after intestinal transplantation. Libraries were prepared by immunoSEQ multiplex PCR; TCRdb keeps only in-frame clonotypes and omits some of them. The sample yields roughly 97,000 clones, less than 90% seen once. Concerning this clone itself: Its antigen is unknown.

V was trimmed by 0 bases and J by 7 bases, leaving 7 bases between them. CDR1 is LNHDA, CDR2 SQIVND, per germline (reference sequence). This CDR3 is built from 13 residues. The receptor was isolated from a human donor who received an intestinal transplant. Source: unstimulated CD4+ T cells sorted from spleen or lymph node cells, taken before intestinal transplant. The J gene is TRBJ1-5, the V gene TRBV19; D unclear. The CDR3 is CASSIDSGQPQHF. The CDR3 DNA follows: TGTGCCAGTAGTATAGATTCGGGGCAGCCCCAGCATTTT.